The rows below give T cell receptor beta chains drawn from one sample of a study of response to subunit inactivated influenza vaccine. One entry per CDR3 protein, called by TCRdb with MiXCR from the RT-PCR reads. The sample carries about 700,000 distinct CDR3 sequences, 11% to 15% recorded once. The sample consisted of PBMCs from blood, taken 14 days before vaccination. The receptors shown here come from a man aged 45 to 65 who received an inactivated influenza vaccine. Both conserved end residues are part of each CDR3. D genes are given only for firm matches. The size entry is marked missing in some rows and otherwise reads once, few, many or a size class.

size: many
J: TRBJ1-2
V: TRBV12-3/TRBV12-4
D: -
DNA: TGTGCCAGCAGTTTAAACCTCCCGGCCAGGACGTATGGCTACACCTTC
CDR3: CASSLNLPARTYGYTF

size: many
J: TRBJ1-1
V: TRBV7-9
D: -
DNA: TGTGCCAGCAGCACAACAATGACTGAAGCTTTCTTT
CDR3: CASSTTMTEAFF

size: -
J: TRBJ2-2
V: TRBV9
D: TRBD2
DNA: TGTGCCAGCAGCGCCGCCGGGACTAGCGGTGGGGAGCTGTTTTTT
CDR3: CASSAAGTSGGELFF

size: few
J: TRBJ2-1
V: TRBV25-1
D: TRBD2
DNA: TGTGCCAGCAGTGATCGCACTAGCGGCTCCTACAATGAGCAGTTCTTC
CDR3: CASSDRTSGSYNEQFF

size: few
J: TRBJ2-7
V: TRBV6-2/TRBV6-3
D: TRBD2
DNA: TGTGCCAGCAGTAAAGCAGGACTAGCACTCTACGAGCAGTACTTC
CDR3: CASSKAGLALYEQYF

size: -
J: TRBJ2-7
V: TRBV3-1
D: -
DNA: TGTGCCAGCGGGTGGAGGATATGGGTCTACGAGCAGTACTTC
CDR3: CASGWRIWVYEQYF

size: -
J: TRBJ2-1
V: TRBV3-1
D: -
DNA: TGTGCCAGCAGCCAAGTACTTGCGGGATCCACCTACAATGAGCAGTTCTTC
CDR3: CASSQVLAGSTYNEQFF

size: few
J: TRBJ1-1
V: TRBV7-9
D: -
DNA: TGTGCCAGCAGCCCCACCCTCCAGGGGTCTGAAGCTTTCTTT
CDR3: CASSPTLQGSEAFF

size: -
J: TRBJ2-3
V: TRBV7-3
D: -
DNA: TGTGCCAGCAGCGGGGAGGACGGCACAGATACGCAGTATTTT
CDR3: CASSGEDGTDTQYF

size: few
J: TRBJ2-5
V: TRBV9
D: -
DNA: TGTGCCAGCAGCGTAGGTCAGGGAAGCGAGACCCAGTACTTC
CDR3: CASSVGQGSETQYF

size: few
J: TRBJ2-3
V: TRBV29-1
D: -
DNA: TGCAGCGTTGCCAGTACTACAGATACGCAGTATTTT
CDR3: CSVASTTDTQYF

size: many
J: TRBJ2-1
V: TRBV9
D: -
DNA: TGTGCCAGCAGCGTAGGGCTAGCTTTAGAGCAGTTCTTC
CDR3: CASSVGLALEQFF

size: many
J: TRBJ1-2
V: TRBV4-1
D: -
DNA: TGCGCCAGCAGCCGAGAGGCAGCGCAGGGGTACTATGGCTACACCTTC
CDR3: CASSREAAQGYYGYTF

size: few
J: TRBJ2-7
V: TRBV5-1
D: TRBD2
DNA: TGCGCCAGCAGCTTGATGACTAGCGGGCCCCCCTATTTT
CDR3: CASSLMTSGPPYF

size: -
J: TRBJ2-5
V: TRBV5-1
D: -
DNA: TGCGCCAGCACGCGAGACCAAGAGACCCAGTACTTC
CDR3: CASTRDQETQYF

size: few
J: TRBJ1-1
V: TRBV5-6
D: -
DNA: TGTGCCAGCAGCCTGGGTTTGGGCGGAAACACTGAAGCTTTCTTT
CDR3: CASSLGLGGNTEAFF

size: -
J: TRBJ2-1
V: TRBV4-3
D: -
DNA: TGCGCCAGCAGCCAAGAGAATCGTGGCTACAATGAGCAGTTCTTC
CDR3: CASSQENRGYNEQFF

size: few
J: TRBJ2-7
V: TRBV18
D: -
DNA: TGTGCCAGCTCACCTTCGGGTCCCGAGCAGTACTTC
CDR3: CASSPSGPEQYF

size: few
J: TRBJ2-1
V: TRBV4-3
D: TRBD2
DNA: TGCGCCAGCAGCCCAGGGATTCCGGGGGGGCCTGAGAATGAGCAGTTCTTC
CDR3: CASSPGIPGGPENEQFF

size: few
J: TRBJ1-1
V: TRBV4-3
D: -
DNA: TGCGCCAGCAGCCAGGCCTCGCGCTCGGACAGCCTAGCTCAAGTTTTCTTT
CDR3: CASSQASRSDSLAQVFF

size: -
J: TRBJ2-7
V: TRBV3-1
D: TRBD2
DNA: TGTGCCAGCAGCCAAGATTACGGCGGGAGCCAGGAGCAGTACTTC
CDR3: CASSQDYGGSQEQYF

size: -
J: TRBJ2-7
V: TRBV24-1
D: TRBD1
DNA: TGTGCCATCAGTCGTGGGACAGGTCCCTACGAGCAGTACTTC
CDR3: CAISRGTGPYEQYF

size: -
J: TRBJ1-4
V: TRBV3-1
D: -
DNA: TGTGCCAGCAGCCGGTGGGGGACGGGTGAAAAACTGTCTTTT
CDR3: CASSRWGTGEKLSF

size: few
J: TRBJ2-6
V: TRBV12-3/TRBV12-4
D: -
DNA: TGTGCCAGCAGTTTTGGGGGGGCCTCTGGGGCCAACGTCCTGACTTTC
CDR3: CASSFGGASGANVLTF

size: few
J: TRBJ2-7
V: TRBV4-1
D: -
DNA: TGCGCCAGCAGCTCCCACCAAGTCTTTTCGGCTTACGAGCAGTACTTC
CDR3: CASSSHQVFSAYEQYF

size: few
J: TRBJ2-7
V: TRBV27
D: TRBD2
DNA: TGTGCCAGCAGTCCCGGGACTAGCGGTATTTGGCAGTACTTC
CDR3: CASSPGTSGIWQYF

size: many
J: TRBJ1-2
V: TRBV7-9
D: -
DNA: TGTGCCAGCAGCTTAACAGGGTGGTATGGCTACACCTTC
CDR3: CASSLTGWYGYTF

size: -
J: TRBJ2-2
V: TRBV10-3
D: -
DNA: TGTGCCATCAGTGAGTCGTTCGCGTCGAACACCGGGGAGCTGTTTTTT
CDR3: CAISESFASNTGELFF

size: few
J: TRBJ2-7
V: TRBV7-9
D: -
DNA: TGTGCCAGCAGCGTGGTGGTCTCAGGGCCGCTCTCCTACGAGCAGTACTTC
CDR3: CASSVVVSGPLSYEQYF

size: -
J: TRBJ2-7
V: TRBV7-2
D: TRBD1
DNA: TGTGCCAGCAGCTTAGCGGGAACCGGGACAGGGCTGTCCGAGCAGTACTTC
CDR3: CASSLAGTGTGLSEQYF

size: many
J: TRBJ2-5
V: TRBV20-1
D: -
DNA: TGCAGTGCTAGGTTGGGAAGCAGAGAGACCCAGTACTTC
CDR3: CSARLGSRETQYF

size: -
J: TRBJ1-1
V: TRBV6-2/TRBV6-3
D: -
DNA: TGTGCCAGCAGGGAAAGGGTCACTGAAGCTTTCTTT
CDR3: CASRERVTEAFF

size: -
J: TRBJ1-2
V: TRBV4-1
D: TRBD1
DNA: TGCGCCAGCAGCCAAGGAATTGGAAGGACAGGGGGTAACTATGGCTACACCTTC
CDR3: CASSQGIGRTGGNYGYTF

size: -
J: TRBJ2-1
V: TRBV4-3
D: TRBD2
DNA: TGCGCCAGCAGCCTCGGGACTAGCCAGGATGAGCAGTTCTTC
CDR3: CASSLGTSQDEQFF

size: -
J: TRBJ2-2
V: TRBV5-1
D: -
DNA: TGCGCCAGCTACCCAATTGCGGGGGCAGCCGGGGAGCTGTTTTTT
CDR3: CASYPIAGAAGELFF

size: -
J: TRBJ2-1
V: TRBV7-7
D: TRBD2
DNA: TGTGCTAGCAGCAAACTAGCGGGGGGGTTCAATGAGCAGTTCTTC
CDR3: CASSKLAGGFNEQFF

size: few
J: TRBJ1-2
V: TRBV6-5
D: TRBD1
DNA: TGTGCCAGCAGTTACCGGGACAGGGCCCTCTATGGCTACACCTTC
CDR3: CASSYRDRALYGYTF

size: few
J: TRBJ2-1
V: TRBV20-1
D: -
DNA: TGCAGTGCGATACCGGGTCTCCTTCGGCATGAGCAGTTCTTC
CDR3: CSAIPGLLRHEQFF

size: -
J: TRBJ2-1
V: TRBV7-2
D: TRBD2
DNA: TGTGCCAGCAGCTTAATTTCGGGGGGCTCCTACAATGAGCAGTTCTTC
CDR3: CASSLISGGSYNEQFF

size: -
J: TRBJ2-7
V: TRBV7-9
D: TRBD2
DNA: TGTGCCAGCAGCTACTTGACTAGCGGGAGTTACGAGCAGTACTTC
CDR3: CASSYLTSGSYEQYF

size: few
J: TRBJ2-3
V: TRBV9
D: TRBD1
DNA: TGTGCCAGCAGCGTAGCGACAGGGACAGGGGGCACAGATACGCAGTATTTT
CDR3: CASSVATGTGGTDTQYF

size: -
J: TRBJ2-7
V: TRBV7-2
D: TRBD1
DNA: TGTGCCAGCAGCTTAGCCACAGGGGGCTTCTACGAGCATTACTTC
CDR3: CASSLATGGFYEHYF

size: -
J: TRBJ1-1
V: TRBV11-2
D: -
DNA: TGTGCCAGCAGCTTAGGGGCAGGAGGGAACACTGAAGCTTTCTTT
CDR3: CASSLGAGGNTEAFF

size: -
J: TRBJ2-1
V: TRBV24-1
D: TRBD2
DNA: TGTGCCACCAGTGATTCGGGACTAGCGGGCCACTACAATGAGCAGTTCTTC
CDR3: CATSDSGLAGHYNEQFF

size: -
J: TRBJ1-1
V: TRBV6-1
D: TRBD1
DNA: TGTGCCAGTTATAGACAGGGTGGGACTGAAGCTTTCTTT
CDR3: CASYRQGGTEAFF

size: few
J: TRBJ2-5
V: TRBV2
D: -
DNA: TGTGCCAGCAGTGTAACTCCAAGGGACCAGTACTTC
CDR3: CASSVTPRDQYF

size: -
J: TRBJ2-7
V: TRBV5-1
D: -
DNA: TGCGCCAGCAGCGTCAGGGGCGATTCCTACGAGCAGTACTTC
CDR3: CASSVRGDSYEQYF

size: -
J: TRBJ2-7
V: TRBV5-1
D: TRBD2
DNA: TGCGCCAGCAGCTTCGACACGGGGGGGTCCTACGAGCAGTACTTC
CDR3: CASSFDTGGSYEQYF

size: few
J: TRBJ1-2
V: TRBV5-1
D: -
DNA: TGCGCCAGCAGCTCGGTAGAGGGTTCGCGGTATGGCTACACCTTC
CDR3: CASSSVEGSRYGYTF

size: few
J: TRBJ2-7
V: TRBV5-1
D: TRBD2
DNA: TGCGCCAGCAGCTTGAGTCTAGCGGGGGCTCGCTCCTACGAGCAGTACTTC
CDR3: CASSLSLAGARSYEQYF

size: many
J: TRBJ1-2
V: TRBV4-3
D: TRBD1
DNA: TGCGCCAGCAGCCCGGACAGGGCGGCCTATGGCTACACCTTC
CDR3: CASSPDRAAYGYTF

size: few
J: TRBJ1-1
V: TRBV2
D: -
DNA: TGTGCCAGCAGTCTTCTAGATTCGAACACTGAAGCTTTCTTT
CDR3: CASSLLDSNTEAFF

size: -
J: TRBJ2-3
V: TRBV20-1
D: -
DNA: TGCAGTGCTAGTAGGGGGGGGGGAGATACGCAGTATTTT
CDR3: CSASRGGGDTQYF